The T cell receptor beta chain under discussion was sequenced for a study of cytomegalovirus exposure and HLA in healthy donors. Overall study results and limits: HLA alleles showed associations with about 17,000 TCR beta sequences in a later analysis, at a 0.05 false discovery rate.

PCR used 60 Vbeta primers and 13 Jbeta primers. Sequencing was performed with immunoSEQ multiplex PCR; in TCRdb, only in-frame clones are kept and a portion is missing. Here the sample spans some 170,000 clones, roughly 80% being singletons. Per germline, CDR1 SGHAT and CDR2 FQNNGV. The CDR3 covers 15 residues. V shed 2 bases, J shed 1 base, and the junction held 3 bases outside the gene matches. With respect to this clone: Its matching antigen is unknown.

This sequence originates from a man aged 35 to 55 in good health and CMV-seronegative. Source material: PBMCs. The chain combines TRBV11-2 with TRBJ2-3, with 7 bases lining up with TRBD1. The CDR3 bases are TGTGCCAGCAGCTTAACAGGGGCCGGCACAGATACGCAGTATTTT. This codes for CASSLTGAGTDTQYF. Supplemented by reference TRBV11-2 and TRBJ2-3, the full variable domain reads EAGVAQSPRYKIIEKRQSVAFWCNPISGHATLYWYQQILGQGPKLLIQFQNNGVVDDSQLPKDRFSAERLKGVDSTLKIQPAKLEDSAVYLCASSLTGAGTDTQYFGPGTRLTVL.